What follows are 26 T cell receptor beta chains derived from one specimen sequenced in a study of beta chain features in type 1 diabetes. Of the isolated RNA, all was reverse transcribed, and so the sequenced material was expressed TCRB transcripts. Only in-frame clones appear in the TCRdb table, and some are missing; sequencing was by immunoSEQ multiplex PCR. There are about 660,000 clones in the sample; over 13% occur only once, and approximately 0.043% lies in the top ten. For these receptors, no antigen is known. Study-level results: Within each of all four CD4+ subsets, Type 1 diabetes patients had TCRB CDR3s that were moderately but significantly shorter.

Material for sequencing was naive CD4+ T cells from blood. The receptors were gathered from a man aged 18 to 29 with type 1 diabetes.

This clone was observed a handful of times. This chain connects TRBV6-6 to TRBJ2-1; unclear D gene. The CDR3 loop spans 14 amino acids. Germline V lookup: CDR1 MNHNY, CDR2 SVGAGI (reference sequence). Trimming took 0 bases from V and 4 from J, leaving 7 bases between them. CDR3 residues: CASSYSAQYNEQFF. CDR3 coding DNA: TGTGCCAGCAGTTACTCGGCACAGTACAATGAGCAGTTCTTC.

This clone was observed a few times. CDR3 nucleotides: TGTGCCAGCAGCTTAGCCGCGTCTGGAAACACCATATATTTT. It encodes CASSLAASGNTIYF. The chain is built from TRBV7-2 and TRBJ1-3; D not resolved. Germline V gene sequence: CDR1 SGHTA, CDR2 FQGNSA. V was clipped by 0 bases and J by 1 base, with 4 bases between them. The CDR3 totals 14 residues.

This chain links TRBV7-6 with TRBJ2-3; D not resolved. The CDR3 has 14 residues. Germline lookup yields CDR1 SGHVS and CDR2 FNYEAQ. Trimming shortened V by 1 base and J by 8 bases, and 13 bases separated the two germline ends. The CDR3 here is CASSLDPDTGTQYF. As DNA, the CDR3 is TGTGCCAGCAGCTTAGACCCTGACACCGGTACGCAGTATTTT.

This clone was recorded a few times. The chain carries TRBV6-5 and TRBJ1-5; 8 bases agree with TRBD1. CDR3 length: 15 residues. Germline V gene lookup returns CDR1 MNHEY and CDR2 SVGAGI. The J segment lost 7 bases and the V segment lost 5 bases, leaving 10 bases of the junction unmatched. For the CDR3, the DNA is TGTGCCAGCAGTAGGACAGGGCGTCTCGGGCAGCCCCAGCATTTT. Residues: CASSRTGRLGQPQHF.

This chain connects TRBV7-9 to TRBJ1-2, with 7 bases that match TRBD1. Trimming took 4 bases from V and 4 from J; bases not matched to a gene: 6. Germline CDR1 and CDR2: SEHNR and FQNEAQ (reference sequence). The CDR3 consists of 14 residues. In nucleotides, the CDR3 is TGTGCCAGCAGCTCCGGGACAGCCCTCTATGGCTACACCTTC. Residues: CASSSGTALYGYTF.

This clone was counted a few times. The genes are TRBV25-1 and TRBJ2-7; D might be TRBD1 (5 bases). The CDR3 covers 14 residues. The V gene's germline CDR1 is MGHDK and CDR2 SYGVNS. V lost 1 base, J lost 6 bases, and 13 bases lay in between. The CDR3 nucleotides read TGTGCCAGCAGTGAATTGGGGCGAAGTTTCGAGCAGTACTTC. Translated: CASSELGRSFEQYF.

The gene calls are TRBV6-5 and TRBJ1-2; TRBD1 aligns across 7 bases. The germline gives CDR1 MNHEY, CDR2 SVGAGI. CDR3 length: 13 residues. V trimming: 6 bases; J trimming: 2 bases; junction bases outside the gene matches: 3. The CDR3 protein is CASSVDRNYGYTF. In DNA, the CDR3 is TGTGCCAGCAGCGTGGACAGGAACTATGGCTACACCTTC.

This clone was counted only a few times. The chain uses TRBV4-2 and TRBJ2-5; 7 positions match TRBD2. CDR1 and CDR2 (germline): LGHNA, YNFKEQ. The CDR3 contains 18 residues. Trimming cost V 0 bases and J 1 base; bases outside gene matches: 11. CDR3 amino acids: CASSQDPDGTNLQETQYF. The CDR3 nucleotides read TGTGCCAGCAGCCAAGATCCCGATGGGACTAACCTCCAAGAGACCCAGTACTTC.

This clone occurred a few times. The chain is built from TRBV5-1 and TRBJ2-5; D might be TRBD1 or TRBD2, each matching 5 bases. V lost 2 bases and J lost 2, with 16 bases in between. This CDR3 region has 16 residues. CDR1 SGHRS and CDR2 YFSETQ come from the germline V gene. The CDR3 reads CASSFSPSWGQETQYF. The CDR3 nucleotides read TGCGCCAGCAGCTTCAGTCCGTCGTGGGGGCAAGAGACCCAGTACTTC.

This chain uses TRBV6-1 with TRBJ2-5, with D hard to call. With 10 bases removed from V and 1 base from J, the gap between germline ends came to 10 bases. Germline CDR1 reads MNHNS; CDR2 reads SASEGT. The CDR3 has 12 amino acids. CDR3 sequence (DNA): TGTGCCACCTTCGGATCCCAAGAGACCCAGTACTTC. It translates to CATFGSQETQYF.

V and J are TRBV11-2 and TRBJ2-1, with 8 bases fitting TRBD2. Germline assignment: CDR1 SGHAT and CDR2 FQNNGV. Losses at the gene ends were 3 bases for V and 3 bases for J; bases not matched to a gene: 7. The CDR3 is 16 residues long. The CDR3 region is CASSFRIAGYYNEQFF. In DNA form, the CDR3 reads TGTGCCAGCAGCTTCAGAATAGCGGGATACTACAATGAGCAGTTCTTC.

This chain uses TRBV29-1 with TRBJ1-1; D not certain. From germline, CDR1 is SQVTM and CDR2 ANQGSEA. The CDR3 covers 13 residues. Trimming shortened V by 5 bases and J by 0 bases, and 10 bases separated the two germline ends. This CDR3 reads CSVLRPLNTEAFF. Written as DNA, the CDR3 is TGCAGCGTTTTAAGACCATTGAACACTGAAGCTTTCTTT.

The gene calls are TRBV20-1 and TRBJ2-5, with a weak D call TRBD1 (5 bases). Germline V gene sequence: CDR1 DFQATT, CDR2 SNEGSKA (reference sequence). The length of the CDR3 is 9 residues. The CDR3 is CKGQETQYF. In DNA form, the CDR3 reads TGCAAGGGGCAGGAGACCCAGTACTTC.

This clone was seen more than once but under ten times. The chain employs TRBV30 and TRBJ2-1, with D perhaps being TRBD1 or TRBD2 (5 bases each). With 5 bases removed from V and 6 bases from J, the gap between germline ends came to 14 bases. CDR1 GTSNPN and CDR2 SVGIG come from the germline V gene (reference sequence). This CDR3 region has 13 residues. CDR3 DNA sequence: TGTGCCTGGGGGACGGAGGAGCGCAATGAGCAGTTCTTC. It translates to CAWGTEERNEQFF.

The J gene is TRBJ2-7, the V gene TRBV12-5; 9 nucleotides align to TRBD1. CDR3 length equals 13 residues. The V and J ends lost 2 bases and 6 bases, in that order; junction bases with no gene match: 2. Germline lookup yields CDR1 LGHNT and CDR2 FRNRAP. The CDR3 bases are TGTGCTAGTGGTTTGACAGGGGGCGGCGAGCAGTACTTC. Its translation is CASGLTGGGEQYF. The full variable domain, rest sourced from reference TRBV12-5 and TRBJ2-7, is DARVTQTPRHKVTEMGQEVTMRCQPILGHNTVFWYRQTMMQGLELLAYFRNRAPLDDSGMPKDRFSAEMPDATLATLKIQPSEPRDSAVYFCASGLTGGGEQYFGPGTRLTVT.

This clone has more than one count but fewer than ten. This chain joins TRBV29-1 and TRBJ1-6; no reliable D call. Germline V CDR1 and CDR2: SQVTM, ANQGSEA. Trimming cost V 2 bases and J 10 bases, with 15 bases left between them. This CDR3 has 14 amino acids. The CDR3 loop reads CSVETAGSGSPLHF. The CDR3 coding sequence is TGCAGCGTTGAAACAGCGGGGTCCGGGTCACCCCTCCACTTT.

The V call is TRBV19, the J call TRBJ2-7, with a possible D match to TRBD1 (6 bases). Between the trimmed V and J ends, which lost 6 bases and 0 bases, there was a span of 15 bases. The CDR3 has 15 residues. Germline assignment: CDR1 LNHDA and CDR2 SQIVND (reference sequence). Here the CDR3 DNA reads TGTGCCAGTAGCGGATTCCGGGACAACTCCTACGAGCAGTACTTC. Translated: CASSGFRDNSYEQYF. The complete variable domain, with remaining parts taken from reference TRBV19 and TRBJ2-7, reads DGGITQSPKYLFRKEGQNVTLSCEQNLNHDAMYWYRQDPGQGLRLIYYSQIVNDFQKGDIAEGYSVSREKKESFPLTVTSAQKNPTAFYLCASSGFRDNSYEQYFGPGTRLTVT.

Written as DNA, the CDR3 is TGTGCCAGCACACCGGCCGTTAGTAGCGGATACAATGAGCAGTTCTTC. As protein: CASTPAVSSGYNEQFF. The chain couples TRBV5-6 to TRBJ2-1, with D perhaps matching TRBD2 (6 bases). This CDR3 contains 16 residues. Looked up from germline, CDR1 is SGHDT and CDR2 is YYEEEE. Trimming removed 6 bases from V and 4 bases from J, with 20 bases in between.

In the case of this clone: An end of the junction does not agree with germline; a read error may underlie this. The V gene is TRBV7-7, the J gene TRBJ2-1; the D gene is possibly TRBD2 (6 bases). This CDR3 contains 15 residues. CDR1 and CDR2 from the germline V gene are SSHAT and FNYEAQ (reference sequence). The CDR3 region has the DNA TGTGCTAGCAGCTTAGATAGCGGATCCTACAATGAGCAGTTCTTC. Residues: CASSLDSGSYNEQFF.

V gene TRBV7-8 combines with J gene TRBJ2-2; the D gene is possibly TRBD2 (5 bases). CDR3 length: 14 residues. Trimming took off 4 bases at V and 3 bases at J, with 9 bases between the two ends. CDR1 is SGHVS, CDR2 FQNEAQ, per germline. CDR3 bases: TGTGCCAGCAGCTCGGGGAGATACACCGGGGAGCTGTTTTTT. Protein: CASSSGRYTGELFF.

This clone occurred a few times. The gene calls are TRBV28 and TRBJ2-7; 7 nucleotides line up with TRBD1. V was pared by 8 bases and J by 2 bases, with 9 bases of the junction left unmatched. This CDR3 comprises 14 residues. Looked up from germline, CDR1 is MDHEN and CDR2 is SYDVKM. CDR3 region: CASHIQGLPYEQYF. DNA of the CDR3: TGTGCCAGCCATATACAGGGGTTGCCCTACGAGCAGTACTTC. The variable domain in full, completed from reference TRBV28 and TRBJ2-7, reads DVKVTQSSRYLVKRTGEKVFLECVQDMDHENMFWYRQDPGLGLRLIYFSYDVKMKEKGDIPEGYSVSREKKERFSLILESASTNQTSMYLCASHIQGLPYEQYFGPGTRLTVT.

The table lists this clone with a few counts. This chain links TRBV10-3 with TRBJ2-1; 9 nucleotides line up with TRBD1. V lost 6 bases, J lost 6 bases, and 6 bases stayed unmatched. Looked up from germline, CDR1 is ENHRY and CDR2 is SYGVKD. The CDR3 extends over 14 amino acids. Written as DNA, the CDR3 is TGTGCCATCAGGCCGGGACAGGGATTCAATGAGCAGTTCTTC. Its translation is CAIRPGQGFNEQFF.

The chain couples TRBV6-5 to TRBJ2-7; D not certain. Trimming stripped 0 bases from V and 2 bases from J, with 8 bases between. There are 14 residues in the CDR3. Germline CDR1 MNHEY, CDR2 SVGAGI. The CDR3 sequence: CASSYSASTYEQYF. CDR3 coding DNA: TGTGCCAGCAGTTACTCAGCGTCCACCTACGAGCAGTACTTC.

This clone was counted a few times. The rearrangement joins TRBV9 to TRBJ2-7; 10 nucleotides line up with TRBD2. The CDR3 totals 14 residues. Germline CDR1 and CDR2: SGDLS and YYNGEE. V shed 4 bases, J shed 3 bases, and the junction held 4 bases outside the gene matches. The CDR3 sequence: CASSPSGSSYEQYF. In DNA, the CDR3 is TGTGCCAGCAGCCCTAGCGGGAGCAGCTACGAGCAGTACTTC.

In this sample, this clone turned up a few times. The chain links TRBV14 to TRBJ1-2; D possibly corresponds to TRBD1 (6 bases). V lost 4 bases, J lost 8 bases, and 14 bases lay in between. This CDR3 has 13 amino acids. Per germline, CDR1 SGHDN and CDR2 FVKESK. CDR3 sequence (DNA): TGTGCCAGCAGCCTCGGGGGCGCTGGGGGCTACACCTTC. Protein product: CASSLGGAGGYTF.

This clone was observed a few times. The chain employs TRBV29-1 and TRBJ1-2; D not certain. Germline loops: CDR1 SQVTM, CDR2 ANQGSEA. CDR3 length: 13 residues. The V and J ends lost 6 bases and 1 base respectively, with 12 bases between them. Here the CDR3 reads CSVRTRNNYGYTF. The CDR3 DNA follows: TGCAGCGTCCGGACGCGTAATAACTATGGCTACACCTTC.